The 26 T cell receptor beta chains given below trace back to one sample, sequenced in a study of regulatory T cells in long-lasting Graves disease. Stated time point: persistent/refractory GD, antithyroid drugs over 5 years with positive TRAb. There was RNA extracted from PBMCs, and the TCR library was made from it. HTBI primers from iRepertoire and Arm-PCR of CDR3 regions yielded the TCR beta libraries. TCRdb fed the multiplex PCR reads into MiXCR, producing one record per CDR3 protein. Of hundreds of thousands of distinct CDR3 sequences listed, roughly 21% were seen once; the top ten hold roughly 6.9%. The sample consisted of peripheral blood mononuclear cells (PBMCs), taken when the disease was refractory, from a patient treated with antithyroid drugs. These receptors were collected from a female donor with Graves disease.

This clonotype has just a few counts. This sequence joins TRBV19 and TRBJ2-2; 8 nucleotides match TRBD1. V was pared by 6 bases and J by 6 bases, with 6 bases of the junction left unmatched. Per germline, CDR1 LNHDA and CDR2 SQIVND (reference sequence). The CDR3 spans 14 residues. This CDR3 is CASRGQGGAGELFF. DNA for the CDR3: TGTGCCAGTAGAGGACAGGGTGGGGCCGGGGAGCTGTTTTTT.

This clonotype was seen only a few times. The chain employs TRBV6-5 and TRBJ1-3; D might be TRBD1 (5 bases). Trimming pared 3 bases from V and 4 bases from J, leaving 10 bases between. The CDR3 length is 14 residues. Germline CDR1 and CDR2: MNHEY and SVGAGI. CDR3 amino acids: CASSYRGVGNTIYF. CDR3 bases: TGTGCCAGCAGTTATCGGGGCGTCGGAAACACCATATATTTT.

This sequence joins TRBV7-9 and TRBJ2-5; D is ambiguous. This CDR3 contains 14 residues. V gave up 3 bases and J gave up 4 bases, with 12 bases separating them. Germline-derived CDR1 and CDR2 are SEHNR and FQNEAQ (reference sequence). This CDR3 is CASSLIGTGETQYF. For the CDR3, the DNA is TGTGCCAGCAGCTTGATCGGCACCGGAGAGACCCAGTACTTC.

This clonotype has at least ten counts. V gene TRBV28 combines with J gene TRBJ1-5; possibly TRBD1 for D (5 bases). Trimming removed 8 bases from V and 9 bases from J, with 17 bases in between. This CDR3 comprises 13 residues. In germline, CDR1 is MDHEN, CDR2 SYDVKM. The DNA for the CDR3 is TGTGCCAGCGCTACACTAGGGGTAGGGCCCCAGCATTTT. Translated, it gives CASATLGVGPQHF.

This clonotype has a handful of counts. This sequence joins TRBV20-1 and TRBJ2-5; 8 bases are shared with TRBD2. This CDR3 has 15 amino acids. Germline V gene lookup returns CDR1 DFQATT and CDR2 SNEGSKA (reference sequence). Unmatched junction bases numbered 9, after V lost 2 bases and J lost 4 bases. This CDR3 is CSARPSIGLAETQYF. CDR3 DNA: TGCAGTGCTAGACCCTCGATAGGACTAGCAGAGACCCAGTACTTC.

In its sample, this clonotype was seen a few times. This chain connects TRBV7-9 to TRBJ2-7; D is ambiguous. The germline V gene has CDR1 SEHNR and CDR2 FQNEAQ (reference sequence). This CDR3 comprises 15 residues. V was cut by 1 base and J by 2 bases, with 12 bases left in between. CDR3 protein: CASSLDGHSAYEQYF. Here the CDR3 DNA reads TGTGCCAGCAGCTTAGACGGTCACAGCGCCTACGAGCAGTACTTC.

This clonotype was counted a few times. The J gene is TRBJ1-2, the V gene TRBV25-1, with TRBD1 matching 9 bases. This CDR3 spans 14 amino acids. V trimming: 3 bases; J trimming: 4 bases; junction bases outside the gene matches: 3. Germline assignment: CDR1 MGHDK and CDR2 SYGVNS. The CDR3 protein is CASSDGQGPYGYTF. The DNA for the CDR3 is TGTGCCAGCAGTGACGGACAGGGGCCCTATGGCTACACCTTC.

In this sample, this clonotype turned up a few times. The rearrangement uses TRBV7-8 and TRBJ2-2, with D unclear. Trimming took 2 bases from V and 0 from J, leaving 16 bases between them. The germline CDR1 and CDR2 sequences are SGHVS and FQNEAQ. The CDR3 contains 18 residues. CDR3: CASSLTPEVAPNTGELFF. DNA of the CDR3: TGTGCCAGCAGCTTAACCCCTGAAGTGGCGCCGAACACCGGGGAGCTGTTTTTT.

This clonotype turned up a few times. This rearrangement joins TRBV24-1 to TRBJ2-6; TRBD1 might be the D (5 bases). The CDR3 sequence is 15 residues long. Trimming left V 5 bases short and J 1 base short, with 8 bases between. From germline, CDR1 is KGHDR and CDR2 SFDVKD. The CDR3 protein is CATSAQGSGANVLTF. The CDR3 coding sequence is TGTGCCACCAGTGCGCAGGGTTCTGGGGCCAACGTCCTGACTTTC.

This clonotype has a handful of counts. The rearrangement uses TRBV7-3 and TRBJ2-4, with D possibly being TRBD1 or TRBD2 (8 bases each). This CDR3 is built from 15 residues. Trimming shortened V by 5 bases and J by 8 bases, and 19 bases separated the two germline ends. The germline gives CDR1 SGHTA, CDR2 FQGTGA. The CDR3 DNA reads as TGTGCCAGCAGCATACAGGGGGGAGCGGGGGACATTCAGTACTTC. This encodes CASSIQGGAGDIQYF.

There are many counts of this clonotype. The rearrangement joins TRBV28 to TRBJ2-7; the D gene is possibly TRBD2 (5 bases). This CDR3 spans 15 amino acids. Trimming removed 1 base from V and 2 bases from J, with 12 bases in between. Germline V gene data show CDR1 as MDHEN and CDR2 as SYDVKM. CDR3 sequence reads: CASSLSASSTYEQYF. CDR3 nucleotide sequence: TGTGCCAGCAGTTTATCGGCTAGCAGCACCTACGAGCAGTACTTC.

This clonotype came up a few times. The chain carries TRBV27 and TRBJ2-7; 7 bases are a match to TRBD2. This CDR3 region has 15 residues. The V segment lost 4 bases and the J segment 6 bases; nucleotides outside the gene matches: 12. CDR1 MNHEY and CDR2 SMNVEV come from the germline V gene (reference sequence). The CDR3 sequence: CASSSRSGIPPEQYF. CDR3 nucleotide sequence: TGTGCCAGCAGTTCTCGAAGCGGGATACCACCCGAGCAGTACTTC.

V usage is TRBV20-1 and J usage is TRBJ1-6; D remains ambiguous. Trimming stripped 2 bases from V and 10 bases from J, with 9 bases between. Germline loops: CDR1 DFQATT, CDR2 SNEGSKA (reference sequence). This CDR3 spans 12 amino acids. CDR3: CSARPAGSPLHF. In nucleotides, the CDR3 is TGCAGTGCTAGACCCGCGGGATCACCCCTCCACTTT.

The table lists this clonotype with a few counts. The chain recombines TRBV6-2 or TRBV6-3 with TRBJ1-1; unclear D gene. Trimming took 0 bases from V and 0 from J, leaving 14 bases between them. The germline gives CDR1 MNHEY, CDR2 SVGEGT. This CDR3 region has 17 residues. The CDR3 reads CASSYSPPQRVNTEAFF. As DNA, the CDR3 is TGTGCCAGCAGTTACTCCCCCCCCCAGAGAGTGAACACTGAAGCTTTCTTT.

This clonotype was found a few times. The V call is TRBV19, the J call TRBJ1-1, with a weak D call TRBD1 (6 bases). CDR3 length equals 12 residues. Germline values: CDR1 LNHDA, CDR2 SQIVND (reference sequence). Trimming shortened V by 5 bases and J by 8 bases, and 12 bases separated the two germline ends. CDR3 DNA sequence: TGTGCCAGTAGTGTAAACAGGGTAGAAGCTTTCTTT. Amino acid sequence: CASSVNRVEAFF.

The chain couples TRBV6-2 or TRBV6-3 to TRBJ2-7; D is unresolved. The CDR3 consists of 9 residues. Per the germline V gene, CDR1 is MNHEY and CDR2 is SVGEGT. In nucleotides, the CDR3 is TGTGCCAGCAGTTATTCGCAGCCAGTC. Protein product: CASSYSQPV.

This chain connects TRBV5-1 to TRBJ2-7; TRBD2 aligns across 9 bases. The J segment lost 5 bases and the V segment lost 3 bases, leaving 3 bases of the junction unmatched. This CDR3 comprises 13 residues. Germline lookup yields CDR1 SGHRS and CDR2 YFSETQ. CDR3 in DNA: TGCGCCAGCAGCTATAGCGGGGGCCACGAGCAGTACTTC. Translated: CASSYSGGHEQYF.

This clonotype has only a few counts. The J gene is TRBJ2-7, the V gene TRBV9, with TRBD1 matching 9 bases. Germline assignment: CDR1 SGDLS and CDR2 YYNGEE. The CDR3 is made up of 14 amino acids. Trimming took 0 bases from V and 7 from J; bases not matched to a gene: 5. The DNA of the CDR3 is TGTGCCAGCAGCGTAGTGGGACAGGGCGGAGAGCAGTACTTC. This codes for CASSVVGQGGEQYF.

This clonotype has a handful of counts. Here the CDR3 reads CASGRPGTLADYGYTF. CDR3 nucleotide sequence: TGTGCCAGCGGGAGGCCCGGGACGCTGGCGGACTATGGCTACACCTTC. The chain has TRBV6-1 and TRBJ1-2; TRBD1 is a possible D gene (5 bases). The germline V and J ends were trimmed by 8 bases and 3 bases, with 22 bases remaining between them. The germline CDR1 and CDR2 sequences are MNHNS and SASEGT. The CDR3 spans 16 residues.

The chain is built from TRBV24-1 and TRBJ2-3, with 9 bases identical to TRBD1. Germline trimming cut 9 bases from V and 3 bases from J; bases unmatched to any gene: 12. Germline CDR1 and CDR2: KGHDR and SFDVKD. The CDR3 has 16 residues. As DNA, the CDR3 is TGTGCCACCGGGGACTGGACAGGGGTCGGTACAGATACGCAGTATTTT. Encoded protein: CATGDWTGVGTDTQYF.

The CDR3 spells CASSYSWTSAQETQYF. The CDR3 nucleotides read TGTGCCAGCAGTTACTCTTGGACTAGCGCGCAAGAGACCCAGTACTTC. V usage is TRBV6-5 and J usage is TRBJ2-5, with 9 positions matching TRBD2. Germline assignment: CDR1 MNHEY and CDR2 SVGAGI. The CDR3 is 16 amino acids. The J segment lost 2 bases and the V segment lost 0 bases, leaving 4 bases of the junction unmatched.

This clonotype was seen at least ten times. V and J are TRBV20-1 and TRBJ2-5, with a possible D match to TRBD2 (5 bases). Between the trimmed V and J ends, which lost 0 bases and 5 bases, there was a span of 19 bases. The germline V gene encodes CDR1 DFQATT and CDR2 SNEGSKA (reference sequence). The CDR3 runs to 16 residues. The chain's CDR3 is CSARDSWRRAAETQYF. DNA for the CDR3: TGCAGTGCTAGAGATTCCTGGCGCCGAGCGGCGGAGACCCAGTACTTC.

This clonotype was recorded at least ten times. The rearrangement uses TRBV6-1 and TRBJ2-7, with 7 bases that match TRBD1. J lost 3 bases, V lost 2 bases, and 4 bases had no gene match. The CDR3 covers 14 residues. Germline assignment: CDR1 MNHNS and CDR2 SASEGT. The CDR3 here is CASSERGQYYEQYF. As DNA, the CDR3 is TGTGCCAGCAGTGAAAGGGGACAGTACTACGAGCAGTACTTC.

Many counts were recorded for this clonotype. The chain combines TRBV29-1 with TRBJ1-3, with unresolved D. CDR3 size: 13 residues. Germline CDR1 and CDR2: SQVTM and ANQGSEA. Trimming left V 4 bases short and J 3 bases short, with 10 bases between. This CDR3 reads CSVAEGYGNTIYF. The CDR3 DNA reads TGCAGCGTTGCCGAGGGTTATGGAAACACCATATATTTT.

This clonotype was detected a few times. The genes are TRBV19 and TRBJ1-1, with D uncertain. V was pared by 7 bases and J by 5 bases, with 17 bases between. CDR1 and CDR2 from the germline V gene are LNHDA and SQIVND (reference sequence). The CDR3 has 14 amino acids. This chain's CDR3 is CASTTTPGGTEAFF. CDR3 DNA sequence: TGTGCCAGTACCACGACCCCCGGTGGAACTGAAGCTTTCTTT. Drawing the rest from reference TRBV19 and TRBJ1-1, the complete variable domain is DGGITQSPKYLFRKEGQNVTLSCEQNLNHDAMYWYRQDPGQGLRLIYYSQIVNDFQKGDIAEGYSVSREKKESFPLTVTSAQKNPTAFYLCASTTTPGGTEAFFGQGTRLTVV.

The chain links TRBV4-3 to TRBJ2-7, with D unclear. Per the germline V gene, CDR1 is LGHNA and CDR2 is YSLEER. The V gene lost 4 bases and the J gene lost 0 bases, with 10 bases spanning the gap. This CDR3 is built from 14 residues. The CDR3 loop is CASSPDGYSYEQYF. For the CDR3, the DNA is TGCGCCAGCAGCCCAGACGGTTACTCCTACGAGCAGTACTTC.